This T cell receptor (beta chain) was sequenced for a study of control samples from healthy donors and cancer patients. J lost 1 base, V lost 5 bases, and 9 bases had no gene match. Per germline, CDR1 LNHDA and CDR2 SQIVND (reference sequence). The CDR3 loop spans 16 amino acids. Sequencing used immunoSEQ multiplex PCR; TCRdb keeps in-frame clones, though not all of them. The sample has 150,000 to 200,000 clones; 91% are singletons. The gene calls are TRBV19 and TRBJ2-3; 7 positions agree with TRBD2. The sample was blood. The sequence came from a woman younger than 45 in good health. CDR3 residues: CASSPPSGARTDTQYF. Here the CDR3 DNA reads TGTGCCAGTAGTCCCCCAAGCGGGGCCCGCACAGATACGCAGTATTTT.